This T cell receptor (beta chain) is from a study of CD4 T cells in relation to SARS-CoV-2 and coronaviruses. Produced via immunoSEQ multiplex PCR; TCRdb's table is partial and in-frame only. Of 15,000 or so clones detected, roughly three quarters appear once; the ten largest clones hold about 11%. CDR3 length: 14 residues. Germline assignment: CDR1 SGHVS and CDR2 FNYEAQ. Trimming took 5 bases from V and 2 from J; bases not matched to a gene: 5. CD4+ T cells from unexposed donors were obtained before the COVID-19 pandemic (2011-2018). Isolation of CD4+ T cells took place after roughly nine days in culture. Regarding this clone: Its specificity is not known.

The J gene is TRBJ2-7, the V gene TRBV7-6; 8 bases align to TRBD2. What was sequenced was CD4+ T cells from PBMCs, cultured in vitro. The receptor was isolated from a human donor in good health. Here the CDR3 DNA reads TGTGCCAGCAGCATTAGCGGGGACGCCTACGAGCAGTACTTC. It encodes CASSISGDAYEQYF.